This TCR beta chain was captured in a study of blood T cell repertoires in COVID-19. Generated by immunoSEQ multiplex PCR, the TCRdb table keeps only in-frame clones and is missing some. The profile covers 65,000 to 70,000 clones, with 80% to 95% appearing a single time and under 15% taken by the ten largest. V was pared by 5 bases and J by 9 bases, with 17 bases between. CDR3 size: 14 residues. CDR1 is MNHEY, CDR2 SVGAGI, per germline. Sequencing was performed on peripheral blood. The sequence came from a human donor with active COVID-19. The donor label of this sample is uncertain. The J gene is TRBJ2-1, the V gene TRBV6-5, with a weak D call TRBD2 (7 bases). CDR3: CASSPPGASGEQFF. The CDR3 bases are TGTGCCAGCAGTCCCCCAGGGGCTAGCGGTGAGCAGTTCTTC.